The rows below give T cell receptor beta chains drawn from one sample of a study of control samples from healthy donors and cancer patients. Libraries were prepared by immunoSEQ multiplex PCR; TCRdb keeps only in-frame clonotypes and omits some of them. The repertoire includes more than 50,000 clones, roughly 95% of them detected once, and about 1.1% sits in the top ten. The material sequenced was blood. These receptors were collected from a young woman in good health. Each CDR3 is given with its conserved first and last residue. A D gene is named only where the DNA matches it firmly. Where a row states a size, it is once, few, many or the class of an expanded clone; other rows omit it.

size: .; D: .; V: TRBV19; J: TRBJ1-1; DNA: TGTGCCAGTAGTATATCTCCGTCGACGAACACTGAAGCTTTCTTT; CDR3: CASSISPSTNTEAFF
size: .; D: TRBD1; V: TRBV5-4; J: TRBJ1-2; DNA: TGTGCCAGCAGCTTGGGAACTCAGGGGGCGCGTGGCTACACCTTC; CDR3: CASSLGTQGARGYTF
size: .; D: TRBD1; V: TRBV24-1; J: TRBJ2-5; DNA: TGTGCCACCAGTGAAGGGGGGACAGGGCAAGAGACCCAGTACTTC; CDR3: CATSEGGTGQETQYF
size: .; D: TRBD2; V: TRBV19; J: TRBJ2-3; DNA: TGTGCCAGTAGTAGCGGGGGGTTCACAGATACGCAGTATTTT; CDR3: CASSSGGFTDTQYF
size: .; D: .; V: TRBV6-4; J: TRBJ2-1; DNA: TGTGCCAGCAGTGACTCGATGGGCTCCTACAATGAGCAGTTCTTC; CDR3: CASSDSMGSYNEQFF
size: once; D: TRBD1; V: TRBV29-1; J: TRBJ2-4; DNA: TGCAGCGTTACAGGACAGGCGTTAGCCAAAAACATTCAGTACTTC; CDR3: CSVTGQALAKNIQYF
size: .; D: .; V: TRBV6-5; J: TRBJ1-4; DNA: TGTGCCAGCAGCCTAACCGGCACCAGCAATGAAAAACTGTTTTTT; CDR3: CASSLTGTSNEKLFF
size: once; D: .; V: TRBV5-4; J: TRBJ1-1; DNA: TGTGCCAGCAGCTTGTGGGGGGGGACTGAAGCTTTCTTT; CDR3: CASSLWGGTEAFF
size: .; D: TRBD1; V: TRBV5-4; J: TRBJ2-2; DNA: TGTGCCAGCAGCTCTTGGACAGGGAGGCTATACACCGGGGAGCTGTTTTTT; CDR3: CASSSWTGRLYTGELFF
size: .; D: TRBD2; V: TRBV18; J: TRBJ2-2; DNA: TGTGCCAGCTCAGCAACTAGCGGGGGCGCATTGACCGGGGAGCTGTTTTTT; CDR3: CASSATSGGALTGELFF
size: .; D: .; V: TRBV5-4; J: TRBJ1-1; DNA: TGTGCCAGCAGCCCTACAGGGCACACTGAAGCTTTCTTT; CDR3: CASSPTGHTEAFF
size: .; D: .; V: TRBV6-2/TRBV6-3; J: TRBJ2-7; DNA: TGTGCCAGCAGTTATGGCAGGACCTACGAGCAGTACTTC; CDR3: CASSYGRTYEQYF
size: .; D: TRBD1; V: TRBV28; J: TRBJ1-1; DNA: TGTGCCAGCAGTGACAGGGAGGGAGGGGGCACTGAAGCTTTCTTT; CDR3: CASSDREGGGTEAFF
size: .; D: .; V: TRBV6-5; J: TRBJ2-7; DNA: TGTGCCAGCAGTACCGAACAGGGAGGCTCCTACGAGCAGTACTTC; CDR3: CASSTEQGGSYEQYF
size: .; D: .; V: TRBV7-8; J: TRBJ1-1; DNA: TGTGCCAGCAGCCACATGAACACTGAAGCTTTCTTT; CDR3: CASSHMNTEAFF
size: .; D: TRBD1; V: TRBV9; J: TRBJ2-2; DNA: TGTGCCAGCAGCACAAGCCGGGACAGAATTAACACCGGGGAGCTGTTTTTT; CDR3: CASSTSRDRINTGELFF
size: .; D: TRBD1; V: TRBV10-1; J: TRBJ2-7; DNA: TGCGCCAGCAGTGAGTCCGGGACAGGGGTATGGGAGCAGTACTTC; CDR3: CASSESGTGVWEQYF
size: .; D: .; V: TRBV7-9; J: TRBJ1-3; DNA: TGTGCCAGCAGCTTCCGGGTATCGGCTGGAAACACCATATATTTT; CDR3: CASSFRVSAGNTIYF
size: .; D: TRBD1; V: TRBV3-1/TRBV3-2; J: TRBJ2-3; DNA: TGTGCCAGCAGCCGCCGCCGACAGGGGGGGCGGGATACGCAGTATTTT; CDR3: CASSRRRQGGRDTQYF
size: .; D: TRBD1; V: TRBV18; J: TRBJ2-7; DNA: TGTGCCAGCTCACCACGTTTTGCAGGGACAGAGAAAACCTACGAGCAGTACTTC; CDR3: CASSPRFAGTEKTYEQYF
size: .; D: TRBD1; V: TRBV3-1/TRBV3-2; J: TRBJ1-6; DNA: TGTGCCAGCAGCCAAGGGACAGGTAATTCACCCCTCCACTTT; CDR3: CASSQGTGNSPLHF
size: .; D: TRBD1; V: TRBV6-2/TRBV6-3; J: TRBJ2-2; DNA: TGTGCCAGCAGTAAACAGGGGGCTTTTTCCGGGGAGCTGTTTTTT; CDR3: CASSKQGAFSGELFF
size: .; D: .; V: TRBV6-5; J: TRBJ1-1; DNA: TGTGCCAGCAGTCGGTTCACAGGGCTTAACACTGAAGCTTTCTTT; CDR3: CASSRFTGLNTEAFF
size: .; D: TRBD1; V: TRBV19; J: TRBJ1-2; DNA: TGTGCCAGTAGTATCGGGACAGGGGTCACTAACTATGGCTACACCTTC; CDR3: CASSIGTGVTNYGYTF
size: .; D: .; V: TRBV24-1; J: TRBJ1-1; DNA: TGTGCCACCAGTAACACAGGTTTGAACACTGAAGCTTTCTTT; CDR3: CATSNTGLNTEAFF
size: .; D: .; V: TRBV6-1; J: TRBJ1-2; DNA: TGTGCCAGCAGTGAAGCGGCGCGCGGTGGCTACACCTTC; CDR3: CASSEAARGGYTF
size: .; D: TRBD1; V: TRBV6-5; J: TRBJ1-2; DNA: TGTGCCAGCAGTCAAACAGGGGGCCTGATTTATGGCTACACCTTC; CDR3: CASSQTGGLIYGYTF
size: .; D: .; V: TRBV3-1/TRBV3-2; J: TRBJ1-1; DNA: TGTGCCAGCAGCCGGGGACCCTCCTCGGAAGCTTTCTTT; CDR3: CASSRGPSSEAFF
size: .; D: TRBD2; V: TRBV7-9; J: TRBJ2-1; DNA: TGTGCCAGCAGCTACGGACTAGCGGGGGCCCCGGTAGCTGAGCAGTTCTTC; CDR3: CASSYGLAGAPVAEQFF
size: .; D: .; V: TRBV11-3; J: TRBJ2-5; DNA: TGTGCCAGCAGCTCAGGATTTTCCCTTAAAGAGACCCAGTACTTC; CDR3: CASSSGFSLKETQYF
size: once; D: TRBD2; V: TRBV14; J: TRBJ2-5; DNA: TGTGCCAGCAGCCAGTTAGCGGGGGTCCAAGAGACCCAGTACTTC; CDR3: CASSQLAGVQETQYF
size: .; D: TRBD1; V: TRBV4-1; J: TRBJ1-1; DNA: TGCGCCAGCAGCCAAGTCGGAGGACAGGGGAGCATGAACACTGAAGCTTTCTTT; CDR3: CASSQVGGQGSMNTEAFF
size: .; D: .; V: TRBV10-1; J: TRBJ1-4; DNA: TGCGCCAGCAGTGATCCCGGGGTGGATAATGAAAAACTGTTTTTT; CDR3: CASSDPGVDNEKLFF
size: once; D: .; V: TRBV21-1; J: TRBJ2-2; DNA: TGTGCCAGCAGCACAGACACGATAGGATATGGAGTTCACACCGGGGAGCTGTTTTTT; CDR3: CASSTDTIGYGVHTGELFF
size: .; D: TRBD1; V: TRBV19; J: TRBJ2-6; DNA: TGTGCCAGTAGTATGGCAGGGGGCGCGGCGGGGGCCAACGTCCTGACTTTC; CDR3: CASSMAGGAAGANVLTF
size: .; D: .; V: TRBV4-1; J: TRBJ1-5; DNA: TGCGCCAGCAGCTTAGACCGGGCCAAAGAGGATCAGCCCCAGCATTTT; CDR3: CASSLDRAKEDQPQHF
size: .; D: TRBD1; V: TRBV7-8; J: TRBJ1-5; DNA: TGTGCCAGCAGCTTAGGGACAGGGGTCGATCAGCCCCAGCATTTT; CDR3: CASSLGTGVDQPQHF
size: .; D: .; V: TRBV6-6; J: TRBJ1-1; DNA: TGTGCCAGCAGTTACTCGGAGGGGACTGAAGCTTTCTTT; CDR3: CASSYSEGTEAFF
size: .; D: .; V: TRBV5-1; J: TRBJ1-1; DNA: TGCGCCAGCAGCCCGGAGGGCAGCATGAACACTGAAGCTTTCTTT; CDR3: CASSPEGSMNTEAFF
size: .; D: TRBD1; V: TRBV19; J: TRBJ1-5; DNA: TGTGCCAGTAGTATAGGGACAGGGGGCGGCAATCAGCCCCAGCATTTT; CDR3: CASSIGTGGGNQPQHF
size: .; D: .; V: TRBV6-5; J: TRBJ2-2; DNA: TGTGCCAGCAGTTACTCAGGTTCCGGGGAGCTGTTTTTT; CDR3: CASSYSGSGELFF
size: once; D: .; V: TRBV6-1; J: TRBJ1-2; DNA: TGTGCCAGCAGTGACGGGACACCTGCCTCTGGCTACACCTTC; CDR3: CASSDGTPASGYTF
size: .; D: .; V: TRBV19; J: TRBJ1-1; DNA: TGTGCCAGTAGTATTGGGGAACAGGCTACTAACACTGAAGCTTTCTTT; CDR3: CASSIGEQATNTEAFF
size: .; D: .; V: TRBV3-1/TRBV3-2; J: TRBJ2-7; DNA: TGTGCCAGCAGCCGAGGGCAGGTTCAGTCGGGGTACGAGCAGTACTTC; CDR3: CASSRGQVQSGYEQYF
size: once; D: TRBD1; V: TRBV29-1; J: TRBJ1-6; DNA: TGCAGCGTACAGGGGGCCCGTGATTCACCCCTCCACTTT; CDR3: CSVQGARDSPLHF
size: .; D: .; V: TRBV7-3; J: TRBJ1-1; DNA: TGTGCCAGCAGCTTATCGAGGAACACTGAAGCTTTCTTT; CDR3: CASSLSRNTEAFF
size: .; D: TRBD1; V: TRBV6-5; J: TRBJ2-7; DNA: TGTGCCAGCAGAAGAGAGGACAGGGGTGTCGACGAGCAGTACTTC; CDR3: CASRREDRGVDEQYF
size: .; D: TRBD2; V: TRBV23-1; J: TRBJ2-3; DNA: TGCGCCATTAGACTAGCGTCCCTCCATACGCAGTATTTT; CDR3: CAIRLASLHTQYF
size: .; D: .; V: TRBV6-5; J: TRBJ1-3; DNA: TGTGCCAGCAGTCCGGACGGGCGCAGGGTATACACCATATATTTT; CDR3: CASSPDGRRVYTIYF
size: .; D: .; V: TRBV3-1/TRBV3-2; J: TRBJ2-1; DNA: TGTGCCAGCAGCCAAGTTGGGTTAGGGGCCCTCTACAATGAGCAGTTCTTC; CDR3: CASSQVGLGALYNEQFF
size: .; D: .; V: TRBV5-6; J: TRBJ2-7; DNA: TGTGCCAGCAGCCGTTACTACGAGCAGTACTTC; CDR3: CASSRYYEQYF
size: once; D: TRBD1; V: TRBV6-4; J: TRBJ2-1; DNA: TGTGCCAGCAGTGACTCCCAGGGGGCAAATGAGCAGTTCTTC; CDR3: CASSDSQGANEQFF
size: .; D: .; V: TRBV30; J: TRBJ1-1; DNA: TGTGCCTGGGAGTATGGCACTGAAGCTTTCTTT; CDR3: CAWEYGTEAFF
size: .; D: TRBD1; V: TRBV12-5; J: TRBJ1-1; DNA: TGTGCTAGTGGTTCCCCCCGACAGGGAAGAAGTACGAGAGCTTTCTTT; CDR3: CASGSPRQGRSTRAFF
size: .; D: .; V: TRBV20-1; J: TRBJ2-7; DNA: TGCAGTGCTAGAGCAGCCCCCGAGCAGTACTTC; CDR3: CSARAAPEQYF